This record covers a single T cell receptor beta chain. The germline gives CDR1 LNHDA, CDR2 SQIVND (reference sequence). The V gene lost 3 bases and the J gene lost 5 bases, with 20 bases spanning the gap. This CDR3 comprises 17 residues. The data derive from a study of blood T cell repertoires in COVID-19. Turning to the study itself: Acute and convalescent COVID-19 specimens originated in the United States, Italy and Spain.

Clones were read by immunoSEQ multiplex PCR, and TCRdb kept only the in-frame ones, dropping some. Here the sample spans some 230,000 clones, 70% to 85% being singletons. The genes are TRBV19 and TRBJ2-1; tentative D call: TRBD2 (6 bases). The clonotype originates from a middle-aged woman with acute COVID-19. Sequenced material: PBMCs or T cells enriched from blood (not recorded which). CDR3 nucleotide sequence: TGTGCCAGTAGTATCCGGGGGAGGAGTGTCTTGCACAATGAGCAGTTCTTC. As protein: CASSIRGRSVLHNEQFF.